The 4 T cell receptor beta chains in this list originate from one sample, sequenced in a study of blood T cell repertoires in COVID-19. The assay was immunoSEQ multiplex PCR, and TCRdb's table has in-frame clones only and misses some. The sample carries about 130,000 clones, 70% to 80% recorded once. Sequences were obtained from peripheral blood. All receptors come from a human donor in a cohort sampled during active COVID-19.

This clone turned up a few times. CDR3 in DNA: TGTGCCAGCAGTGAAGTGGCAGGCTACTATGGCTACACCTTC. Its protein product is CASSEVAGYYGYTF. The rearrangement joins TRBV6-1 to TRBJ1-2; D remains unclear. The V end was cut by 1 base, the J end by 3 bases, with 9 bases between. Germline assignment: CDR1 MNHNS and CDR2 SASEGT. The CDR3 has 14 residues.

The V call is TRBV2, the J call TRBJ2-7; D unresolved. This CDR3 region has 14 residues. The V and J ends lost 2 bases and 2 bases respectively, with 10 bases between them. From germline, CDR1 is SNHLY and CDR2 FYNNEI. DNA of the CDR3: TGTGCCAGCAGTGAAACGGGTCGTGCCTACGAGCAGTACTTC. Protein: CASSETGRAYEQYF.

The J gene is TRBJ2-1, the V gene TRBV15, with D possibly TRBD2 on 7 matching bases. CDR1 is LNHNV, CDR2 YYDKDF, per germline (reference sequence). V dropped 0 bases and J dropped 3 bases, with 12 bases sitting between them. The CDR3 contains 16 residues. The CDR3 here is CATSRDRGAVYNEQFF. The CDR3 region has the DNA TGTGCCACCAGCAGAGATCGGGGGGCGGTCTACAATGAGCAGTTCTTC.

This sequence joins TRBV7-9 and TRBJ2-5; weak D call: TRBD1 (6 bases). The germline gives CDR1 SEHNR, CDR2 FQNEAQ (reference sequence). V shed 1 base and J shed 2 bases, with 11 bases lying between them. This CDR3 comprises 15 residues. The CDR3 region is CASSLVGTKQETQYF. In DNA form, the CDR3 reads TGTGCCAGCAGCTTAGTAGGGACAAAACAAGAGACCCAGTACTTC. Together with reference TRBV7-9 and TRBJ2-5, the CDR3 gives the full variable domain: DTGVSQNPRHKITKRGQNVTFRCDPISEHNRLYWYRQTLGQGPEFLTYFQNEAQLEKSRLLSDRFSAERPKGSFSTLEIQRTEQGDSAMYLCASSLVGTKQETQYFGPGTRLLVL.